A single sample is the source of the 21 T cell receptor beta chains below, sequenced in a study of control samples from healthy donors and cancer patients. Sequencing used immunoSEQ multiplex PCR; TCRdb keeps in-frame clones, though not all of them. The sample has just under 80,000 clones; around nine tenths are singletons. The sample was PBMCs. All receptors derive from a woman aged 55-70 years with head and neck cancer.

The CDR3 DNA sequence: TGTGCCAGCAGTTACTCGGGTAGCAATCAGCCCCAGCATTTT. Protein: CASSYSGSNQPQHF. The rearrangement joins TRBV6-6 to TRBJ1-5; D unresolved. CDR1 and CDR2 from the germline V gene are MNHNY and SVGAGI (reference sequence). Trimming took 0 bases from V and 0 from J, leaving 3 bases between them. There are 14 residues in the CDR3.

The gene calls are TRBV10-1 and TRBJ2-1; 10 nucleotides agree with TRBD1. The CDR3 sequence is 16 residues long. Looked up from germline, CDR1 is WNHNN and CDR2 is SYGVQD (reference sequence). With V trimmed by 0 bases and J by 8 bases, 7 bases remained unmatched. The CDR3 coding sequence is TGCGCCAGCAGTGAGTCCGGGACAGGGGTAGTGGATGAGCAGTTCTTC. Protein: CASSESGTGVVDEQFF.

The J gene is TRBJ2-2, the V gene TRBV2; D is uncertain. The CDR3 has 13 amino acids. From germline, CDR1 is SNHLY and CDR2 FYNNEI. The V end was cut by 0 bases, the J end by 7 bases, with 6 bases between. As DNA, the CDR3 is TGTGCCAGCAGTGAAGCGAACGGCGGGGAGCTGTTTTTT. Translation: CASSEANGGELFF.

This chain links TRBV5-6 with TRBJ2-1; TRBD2 might be the D (6 bases). V was clipped by 1 base and J by 9 bases, with 20 bases between them. This CDR3 contains 16 residues. Germline V lookup: CDR1 SGHDT, CDR2 YYEEEE. Here the CDR3 reads CASSLWAGSRGGEQFF. CDR3 nucleotide sequence: TGTGCCAGCAGCTTGTGGGCCGGGAGTAGGGGCGGTGAGCAGTTCTTC.

CDR3 loop: CASSAEWSSYNEQFF. CDR3 coding DNA: TGTGCCAGCAGCGCGGAGTGGAGCTCCTACAATGAGCAGTTCTTC. The V call is TRBV7-8, the J call TRBJ2-1, with D hard to call. The germline V gene has CDR1 SGHVS and CDR2 FQNEAQ. The V gene lost 5 bases and the J gene lost 0 bases, with 11 bases spanning the gap. This CDR3 has 15 residues.

The chain is built from TRBV19 and TRBJ2-1; weak D call: TRBD2 (5 bases). In germline, CDR1 is LNHDA, CDR2 SQIVND (reference sequence). The CDR3 spans 15 residues. The V gene lost 3 bases and the J gene lost 0 bases, with 9 bases spanning the gap. CDR3 amino acids: CASSMVRGSYNEQFF. The CDR3 DNA sequence: TGTGCCAGTAGTATGGTTCGGGGCTCCTACAATGAGCAGTTCTTC.

The rearrangement joins TRBV5-1 to TRBJ1-3, with D uncertain. The CDR3 has 14 amino acids. The V gene's germline CDR1 is SGHRS and CDR2 YFSETQ. V dropped 0 bases and J dropped 0 bases, with 4 bases sitting between them. CDR3 region: CASSLGSSGNTIYF. In nucleotides, the CDR3 is TGCGCCAGCAGCTTGGGGAGCTCTGGAAACACCATATATTTT.

On this clone itself: In the same sample, other DNA sequences code for this CDR3. The chain joins TRBV28 to TRBJ1-2, with 7 bases fitting TRBD1. The CDR3 is 14 residues long. The trim removed 3 bases at V and 5 bases at J, leaving 6 bases unmatched. Germline CDR1 reads MDHEN; CDR2 reads SYDVKM. The CDR3 protein is CASSLEGAGYGYTF. For the CDR3, the DNA is TGTGCCAGCAGTTTGGAGGGGGCCGGGTATGGCTACACCTTC.

V gene TRBV28 combines with J gene TRBJ2-3; D remains ambiguous. Germline CDR1 MDHEN, CDR2 SYDVKM. The CDR3 runs to 12 residues. V lost 6 bases, J lost 7 bases, and 11 bases lay in between. DNA of the CDR3: TGTGCCAGCAGCTCCCCCTCGAATACGCAGTATTTT. This gives the protein CASSSPSNTQYF. Filled out from reference TRBV28 and TRBJ2-3, the complete variable domain reads DVKVTQSSRYLVKRTGEKVFLECVQDMDHENMFWYRQDPGLGLRLIYFSYDVKMKEKGDIPEGYSVSREKKERFSLILESASTNQTSMYLCASSSPSNTQYFGPGTRLTVL.

This chain joins TRBV7-2 and TRBJ2-1; maybe TRBD1 (5 bases). Germline V lookup: CDR1 SGHTA, CDR2 FQGNSA. V dropped 0 bases and J dropped 5 bases, with 5 bases sitting between them. The CDR3 has 13 residues. The DNA of the CDR3 is TGTGCCAGCAGCTTAGCGACAGACAATGAGCAGTTCTTC. It specifies CASSLATDNEQFF.

The chain is built from TRBV5-1 and TRBJ2-1, with D possibly being TRBD2 (5 bases). The CDR3 length is 15 residues. Trimming removed 4 bases at V and 6 bases at J, with 17 bases between. Germline CDR1 reads SGHRS; CDR2 reads YFSETQ. CDR3 loop: CASSVVGGTSNEQFF. The CDR3 DNA sequence: TGCGCCAGCAGCGTCGTCGGAGGAACGAGCAATGAGCAGTTCTTC.

The V call is TRBV15, the J call TRBJ2-1; maybe TRBD1 (5 bases). This CDR3 contains 15 residues. V lost 1 base to trimming and J lost 6 bases, with 13 bases between them. The germline CDR1 and CDR2 sequences are LNHNV and YYDKDF (reference sequence). The CDR3 nucleotides are TGTGCCACCAGCAGAGTACGGGTCCAGGGCAATGAGCAGTTCTTC. Translation gives CATSRVRVQGNEQFF.

V gene TRBV4-3 combines with J gene TRBJ2-3, with TRBD1 matching 8 bases. Germline V gene lookup returns CDR1 LGHNA and CDR2 YSLEER. The CDR3 totals 16 residues. V lost 3 bases and J lost 3; bases outside the gene matches: 8. The CDR3: CASSQVTGGGTDTQYF. Written as DNA, the CDR3 is TGCGCCAGCAGCCAGGTAACAGGGGGAGGAACAGATACGCAGTATTTT.

The chain carries TRBV24-1 and TRBJ2-2; 12 bases match TRBD1. The trim removed 3 bases at V and 7 bases at J, leaving 8 bases unmatched. Germline-derived CDR1 and CDR2 are KGHDR and SFDVKD. The CDR3 is 17 residues long. CDR3 nucleotides: TGTGCCACCAGTGATGGGGGACAGGGGGCGGTTCGCGGGGAGCTGTTTTTT. This translates into CATSDGGQGAVRGELFF.

The chain recombines TRBV3-1 (or the pseudogene TRBV3-2) with TRBJ1-3, with a tentative D call TRBD1 (5 bases). This CDR3 region has 14 residues. Trimming removed 1 base at V and 7 bases at J, with 11 bases between. CDR1 and CDR2 from the germline V gene are LGHDT and YNNKEL (reference sequence). The chain's CDR3 is CASSQVSRDNTIYF. Written as DNA, the CDR3 is TGTGCCAGCAGCCAAGTAAGCAGGGACAACACCATATATTTT.

The V call is TRBV15, the J call TRBJ2-1; 12 positions match TRBD2. Unmatched junction bases numbered 4, after V lost 5 bases and J lost 5 bases. This CDR3 has 15 amino acids. From germline, CDR1 is LNHNV and CDR2 YYDKDF (reference sequence). The CDR3 nucleotides are TGTGCCACCAGCTCCGGACTAGCGGGAAACAATGAGCAGTTCTTC. Protein sequence: CATSSGLAGNNEQFF.

The chain carries TRBV5-1 and TRBJ2-3, with unresolved D. V gave up 0 bases and J gave up 0 bases, with 8 bases separating them. The CDR3 totals 15 residues. Germline V lookup: CDR1 SGHRS, CDR2 YFSETQ. CDR3 DNA sequence: TGCGCCAGCAGCTTGGTAGGGATTAGCACAGATACGCAGTATTTT. Protein sequence: CASSLVGISTDTQYF.

V is TRBV4-1 and J is TRBJ2-7, with D perhaps TRBD2 (6 bases). Germline V gene sequence: CDR1 MGHRA, CDR2 YSYEKL. This CDR3 comprises 17 residues. V lost 0 bases and J 1 base, leaving 16 bases between the germline ends. The CDR3 bases are TGCGCCAGCAGCCAAGAGGTAGCTAGCGTGAGGTCCTACGAGCAGTACTTC. Translating it yields CASSQEVASVRSYEQYF.

The gene calls are TRBV11-2 and TRBJ2-1; 7 bases match TRBD1. CDR3 length equals 13 residues. CDR1 SGHAT and CDR2 FQNNGV come from the germline V gene. The J segment lost 9 bases and the V segment lost 5 bases, leaving 7 bases of the junction unmatched. In DNA, the CDR3 is TGTGCCAGCAGCCCGACAGGGCTTGGTGAGCAGTTCTTC. It is translated as CASSPTGLGEQFF.

This clone has a single count. The chain carries TRBV28 and TRBJ2-7; possible D gene TRBD2, 6 bases. V lost 2 bases to trimming and J lost 2 bases, with 7 bases between them. The CDR3 consists of 13 residues. CDR1 and CDR2 (germline): MDHEN, SYDVKM. Here the CDR3 DNA reads TGTGCCAGCAGTTTAGTAGCGGCCTACGAGCAGTACTTC. The encoded protein is CASSLVAAYEQYF.

The rearrangement links TRBV6-1 to TRBJ2-5, with no clear D. CDR3 length equals 12 residues. CDR1 and CDR2 (germline): MNHNS, SASEGT. Trimming removed 3 bases from V and 5 bases from J, with 7 bases in between. The CDR3 region is CASSDPWETQYF. DNA for the CDR3: TGTGCCAGCAGTGATCCCTGGGAGACCCAGTACTTC.